The subject of this entry is one T cell receptor beta chain. Its antigen is not identified. Losses at the gene ends were 4 bases for V and 6 bases for J; bases not matched to a gene: 5. The V gene's germline CDR1 is SGHRS and CDR2 YFSETQ. This CDR3 has 15 amino acids. This sample is drawn from a study of OX40 agonist ivuxolimab in advanced cancers. Sequencing was performed with immunoSEQ multiplex PCR; in TCRdb, only in-frame clones are kept and a portion is missing. This sample has 80,000 or so clones, with 75% to 90% found just once. Broader study findings: The study observed clonal expansion of CD4+ and CD8+ blood T cells by week 6 at 0.1 to 3.0 mg/kg. The mean number of expanded clones was higher in CD8+ T cells than in CD4+.

The origin of this receptor is an adult with an advanced solid tumor such as melanoma, head and neck, liver or kidney cancer. Sample: CD4+ or CD8+ T cells sorted from blood, taken in a trial of the OX40 agonist ivuxolimab. J is TRBJ2-2 and V is TRBV5-1, with 11 bases matching TRBD1. CDR3 sequence: CASSIPGQGAGELFF. CDR3 sequence (DNA): TGCGCCAGCAGCATCCCGGGACAGGGGGCCGGGGAGCTGTTTTTT.